These 24 T cell receptor beta chains were all obtained from the same sample, sequenced in a study of tissue T cells after allogeneic stem cell transplantation. TCRdb keeps only in-frame clones here, not all; method: immunoSEQ multiplex PCR. The sample contains around 50,000 clones, 65% to 85% of which appear only once. Sample: sorted cells pooled from one or two spleens. Receptors originate from a pool of C57BL/6 mice in good health.

A note on this clone: Here the gene names and germline are mouse. Read sequence stops 1 residue before the CDR3 end, and the germline J gene provides the missing end. The genes are TRBV17 and TRBJ2-2, with TRBD2 matching 10 bases. V shed 5 bases, J shed 1 base, and the junction held 1 base outside the gene matches. This CDR3 region has 15 residues. Germline V gene sequence: CDR1 MNHDT, CDR2 YYDKIL. CDR3 DNA (partial): TGTGCTAGCAGTGGGGACTGGGGAAACACCGGGCAGCTCTAC. Its translation is CASSGDWGNTGQLY. The full CDR3 is CASSGDWGNTGQLYF.

About this clone itself: Genes and germline come from the mouse. The read is 1 residue too short to cover the CDR3 end, so that end is filled in from the germline J gene. The genes are TRBV3 and TRBJ1-2; D is perhaps TRBD1 (6 bases). Germline V gene sequence: CDR1 SNHLY, CDR2 FYNGKV (reference sequence). The CDR3 covers 13 residues. Deletions cut 5 bases from V and 1 base from J, with 8 bases between. CDR3 residues: CASSQDRNSDYTF. The CDR3 DNA, read in part, is TGTGCCAGCAGCCAGGACAGAAACTCCGACTACACC.

A note on this clone: Each gene name is a mouse one. The read is 1 residue too short to cover the CDR3 end, so that end is filled in from the germline J gene. This chain uses TRBV2 with TRBJ2-4, with 12 bases that match TRBD2. The CDR3 is made up of 17 amino acids. From germline, CDR1 is LGHNA and CDR2 YSYQKL. V was clipped by 2 bases and J by 2 bases; unmatched bases: 5. CDR3 DNA (partial): TGTGCCAGCAGCCAACCGGGACTGGGGGGCCTTCAAAACACCTTGTAC. It codes for CASSQPGLGGLQNTLY. The whole CDR3 reads CASSQPGLGGLQNTLYF.

A word on this clone: The gene names here belong to mouse. The CDR3 is cut off 1 residue early in the read; its end comes from the germline J gene. This chain connects TRBV4 to TRBJ2-2; D is undetermined. V was cut by 5 bases and J by 4 bases, with 8 bases left in between. CDR1 and CDR2 from the germline V gene are LGHDT and YNNKQL (reference sequence). The CDR3 is 13 amino acids. Partial CDR3 DNA: TGTGCCAGCAGCCAAATGGGCACCGGGCAGCTCTAC. Protein: CASSQMGTGQLY. The entire CDR3 reads CASSQMGTGQLYF.

This clone was detected only once. These gene names are mouse names. The CDR3 end is not reached by the read, which stops 1 residue before it; the germline J gene fills it in. The chain joins TRBV31 to TRBJ2-3; D gene ambiguous. The ends were cut back, 3 bases at V and 2 bases at J, with 6 bases in the middle. The CDR3 covers 12 residues. CDR1 is GKSSPN, CDR2 SITVG, per germline. The CDR3 region is CAWSSYAETLYF. The covered CDR3 bases are TGTGCCTGGAGCTCCTATGCAGAAACGCTGTAT.

A note on this clone: The gene names here belong to mouse. The CDR3 extends 1 residue past the end of the read, so its final part is completed from the germline J gene. The gene calls are TRBV5 and TRBJ2-4; possibly TRBD2 for D (6 bases). The germline gives CDR1 LGHNA, CDR2 YNLKQL (reference sequence). Trimming cost V 4 bases and J 0 bases, with 11 bases left between them. The CDR3 runs to 15 residues. The chain's CDR3 is CASSPHWVSQNTLYF. The sequenced CDR3 bases are TGTGCCAGCAGCCCGCACTGGGTTAGTCAAAACACCTTGTAC.

This clone has a handful of counts. Gene names and germline refer to mouse. Read coverage stops 1 residue before the CDR3 terminus; the germline J gene supplies the remainder. This chain uses TRBV13-1 with TRBJ1-5; no clear D. CDR1 NSHNY and CDR2 SYGAGN come from the germline V gene. Trimming stripped 6 bases from V and 0 bases from J, with 7 bases between. This CDR3 comprises 13 residues. The covered CDR3 bases are TGTGCCAGCAAACAATATAACAACCAGGCTCCGCTT. Protein sequence: CASKQYNNQAPL. The entire CDR3 is CASKQYNNQAPLF. Supplemented by reference TRBV13-1 and TRBJ1-5, the full variable domain reads EAAVTQSPRNKVTVTGGNVTLSCRQTNSHNYMYWYRQDTGHGLRLIHYSYGAGNLRIGDVPDGYKATRTTQEDFFLLLELASPSQTSLYFCASKQYNNQAPLFGEGTRLSVL.

Comments on this clone: Genes and germline are mouse. Read sequence stops 1 residue before the CDR3 end, and the germline J gene provides the missing end. This chain links TRBV13-2 with TRBJ2-1; a weak D match, TRBD2 (5 bases). This CDR3 is 14 amino acids long. Germline lookup yields CDR1 NNHNN and CDR2 SYGAGS (reference sequence). Trimming pared 0 bases from V and 4 bases from J, leaving 8 bases between. Incomplete CDR3 DNA: TGTGCCAGCGGTGATGGGGCTGGGTATGCTGAGCAGTTC. It translates to CASGDGAGYAEQF. Given in full, the CDR3 is CASGDGAGYAEQFF.

This clone was seen once. The gene names here belong to mouse. The sequence runs out 1 residue before the end of the CDR3; the remainder is reconstructed from the germline J gene. The genes are TRBV2 and TRBJ1-4; no clear D gene. CDR1 is LGHNA, CDR2 YSYQKL, per germline. V lost 1 base to trimming and J lost 1 base, with 4 bases between them. The length of the CDR3 is 14 residues. CDR3 bases read: TGTGCCAGCAGCCAAGTGGATTCCAACGAAAGATTATTT. Protein: CASSQVDSNERLF. The whole CDR3 sequence is CASSQVDSNERLFF.

As for this clone: Germline and genes here are mouse. From the germline J gene comes the end of the CDR3, since the read stops 1 residue before it. The gene calls are TRBV15 and TRBJ2-7, with D tentatively TRBD1 (6 bases). Trimming shortened V by 1 base and J by 4 bases, and 14 bases separated the two germline ends. The V gene's germline CDR1 is SGHND and CDR2 FRSKSL. CDR3 length: 15 amino acids. CDR3 amino acids: CASSLDGQRGYEQYF. The covered CDR3 bases are TGTGCCAGCAGTTTAGACGGACAGAGGGGGTATGAACAGTAC.

A note on this clone: Genes and germline are mouse. The read terminates 1 residue ahead of where the CDR3 ends, so the germline J gene completes it. The chain uses TRBV5 and TRBJ2-7; 11 positions match TRBD2. Losses at the gene ends were 2 bases for V and 3 bases for J; bases not matched to a gene: 3. CDR3 length equals 15 residues. Germline V gives CDR1 LGHNA, CDR2 YNLKQL (reference sequence). This CDR3 reads CASSQWDWGNYEQYF. The CDR3 bases that were read are TGTGCCAGCAGCCAATGGGACTGGGGGAACTATGAACAGTAC.

This clone has more than one count but fewer than ten. All gene names here are mouse names. The CDR3 extends 1 residue past the end of the read, so its final part is completed from the germline J gene. The V gene is TRBV5, the J gene TRBJ2-1; 10 bases map to TRBD2. The germline V gene encodes CDR1 LGHNA and CDR2 YNLKQL (reference sequence). After removal of 0 bases from V and 6 bases from J, the junction contained 2 bases not matched to a gene. The CDR3 spans 15 residues. The covered CDR3 bases are TGTGCCAGCAGCCAAGACTGGGGGGGCTCTGCTGAGCAGTTC. This translates into CASSQDWGGSAEQF. The CDR3 reads in full as CASSQDWGGSAEQFF.

Comment on this clone: Each gene name is a mouse one. The read comes to an end 1 residue before the CDR3 does, leaving the germline J gene to fill in the end. This CDR3 is also generated by other DNA sequences in the sample. This chain links TRBV3 with TRBJ2-5; the D is unclear. V shed 2 bases and J shed 5 bases, with 2 bases lying between them. The CDR3 consists of 11 residues. Germline V CDR1 and CDR2: SNHLY, FYNGKV (reference sequence). The covered CDR3 bases are TGTGCCAGCAGCTTAAGAGACACCCAGTAC. Translating gives CASSLRDTQY. The CDR3, in full, reads CASSLRDTQYF.

A remark on this clone: Any gene name here is a mouse gene name. Read data end 1 residue before the CDR3 end; the end is taken from the germline J gene. The gene calls are TRBV13-3 and TRBJ2-4; no clear D gene. V shed 6 bases and J shed 0 bases, with 5 bases lying between them. The CDR3 is 12 residues long. Germline assignment: CDR1 NNHDY and CDR2 SYVADS. The sequenced part of the CDR3 DNA is TGTGCCAGCACGGATAGTCAAAACACCTTGTAC. Its translation is CASTDSQNTLY. Given in full, the CDR3 is CASTDSQNTLYF.

On this clone: The genes are named according to mouse. The read terminates 1 residue before the CDR3 end, so the remaining end is supplied by the germline J gene. This chain joins TRBV16 and TRBJ2-5; TRBD1 aligns across 8 bases. The CDR3 sequence is 15 residues long. CDR1 and CDR2 from the germline V gene are SGHSA and FRNQAP. Trimming at V came to 4 bases and at J to 6 bases, leaving 9 bases not matched to a gene. This CDR3 is CASSSRTGRGDTQYF. Incomplete CDR3 DNA: TGTGCAAGCAGCTCCCGGACAGGGAGGGGGGACACCCAGTAC.

This clone occurred a few times. The gene symbols are mouse symbols. Read data end 1 residue before the CDR3 end; the end is taken from the germline J gene. Other DNA sequences from this sample encode an identical CDR3 as well. J is TRBJ2-1 and V is TRBV23; the listed D gene, TRBD2, was not tested against the DNA. The CDR3 is 15 residues long. Germline assignment: CDR1 KGHTA and CDR2 FQNQQP. The covered CDR3 bases are TGCTCCAGCAGTCAATCCTGGGGGCTCTATGCTGAGCAGTTC. It is translated as CSSSQSWGLYAEQF. Given in full, the CDR3 is CSSSQSWGLYAEQFF.

A note on this clone: One end of the junction does not line up with germline, which may come from a read error. The listed genes are named as in mouse. The read finishes 1 residue shy of the CDR3 end, and the germline J gene is used to complete it. Other DNA sequences in the same sample also yield this CDR3. The V call is TRBV20, the J call TRBJ2-1, with 11 bases aligning to TRBD2. Germline V CDR1 and CDR2: GFQATS, STVNSAI. The CDR3 totals 13 residues. The CDR3 region is CGARDWGYAEQFF. The sequenced part of the CDR3 DNA is TGTGGTGCTCGGGACTGGGGGTATGCTGAGCAGTTC.

As to this clone: Gene and germline names: mouse. The DNA ends 1 residue before the CDR3 does, and the rest of the CDR3 is filled in from the germline J gene. The V gene is TRBV3, the J gene TRBJ2-5; tentatively, D is TRBD2 (5 bases). The CDR3 loop spans 13 amino acids. Trimming removed 2 bases from V and 6 bases from J, with 9 bases in between. Germline V lookup: CDR1 SNHLY, CDR2 FYNGKV (reference sequence). The CDR3 is CASSLLGVDTQYF. Partial CDR3 DNA: TGTGCCAGCAGCTTACTGGGAGTTGACACCCAGTAC.

On this clone: Gene names are the mouse ones. The read gets to within 1 residue of the CDR3 end, and the germline J gene fills in the rest. The same CDR3 is also encoded by other DNA sequences in this sample. This chain joins TRBV3 and TRBJ2-5; no clear D. The CDR3 totals 11 residues. Trimming cost V 1 base and J 6 bases, with 2 bases left between them. Germline CDR1 SNHLY, CDR2 FYNGKV (reference sequence). The CDR3 DNA, read in part, is TGTGCCAGCAGCTTAGGGGACACCCAGTAC. It yields the protein CASSLGDTQY. The full CDR3 protein is CASSLGDTQYF.

Comments on this clone: All gene names here are mouse names. The CDR3 extends 1 residue past the end of the read, so its final part is completed from the germline J gene. V usage is TRBV3 and J usage is TRBJ1-3, with D unclear. CDR3 length: 14 amino acids. Germline V gene data show CDR1 as SNHLY and CDR2 as FYNGKV (reference sequence). The V end was cut by 1 base, the J end by 2 bases, with 6 bases between. The CDR3 bases that were read are TGTGCCAGCAGCTTAGGTGGGGCTGGAAATACGCTCTAT. Amino acid sequence: CASSLGGAGNTLY. The whole CDR3 is CASSLGGAGNTLYF.

Regarding this clone: Any gene name here is a mouse gene name. The read is 1 residue too short to cover the CDR3 end, so that end is filled in from the germline J gene. The V and J genes are TRBV2 and TRBJ2-4; D possibly corresponds to TRBD2 (5 bases). The CDR3 runs to 15 residues. Germline V lookup: CDR1 LGHNA, CDR2 YSYQKL. Trimming left V 0 bases short and J 0 bases short, with 7 bases between. The part of the CDR3 DNA that was read is TGTGCCAGCAGCCAAGATGGGGATAGTCAAAACACCTTGTAC. Translation gives CASSQDGDSQNTLY. The CDR3 reads in full as CASSQDGDSQNTLYF.

Concerning this clone itself: Gene names denote mouse genes. The read stops 1 residue short of the end of the CDR3; the missing end is completed from the germline J gene. The rearrangement uses TRBV19 and TRBJ2-5; TRBD2 matches at 9 bases. J was trimmed by 4 bases and V by 4 bases; bases with no gene match: 7. The CDR3 spans 15 residues. CDR1 and CDR2 (germline): FNHDT, SITEND (reference sequence). CDR3 amino acids: CASSAGTGSKDTQYF. CDR3 DNA (partial): TGTGCCAGCAGTGCCGGGACTGGGTCGAAAGACACCCAGTAC.

To note about this clone: The gene symbols are mouse symbols. The read ends 1 residue before the CDR3 terminus; that terminus is restored from the germline J gene. The genes are TRBV13-1 and TRBJ2-3; 9 bases are a match to TRBD2. Germline CDR1 NSHNY, CDR2 SYGAGN. This CDR3 contains 15 residues. V shed 2 bases and J 2 bases; nucleotides not matched to a gene: 3. The CDR3 bases that were read are TGTGCCAGCAGTGACACTGGGGGGTTTGCAGAAACGCTGTAT. Residues: CASSDTGGFAETLY. The CDR3 reads in full as CASSDTGGFAETLYF.

Note on this clone: The gene symbols are mouse symbols. The CDR3 end is not reached by the read, which stops 1 residue before it; the germline J gene fills it in. This chain joins TRBV19 and TRBJ2-2; D gene ambiguous. Germline CDR1 is FNHDT and CDR2 is SITEND (reference sequence). The ends were cut back, 0 bases at V and 0 bases at J, with 6 bases in the middle. The CDR3 totals 15 residues. The sequenced CDR3 bases are TGTGCCAGCAGTATAGACATTGCAAACACCGGGCAGCTCTAC. As protein: CASSIDIANTGQLY. The CDR3 reads in full as CASSIDIANTGQLYF.